The 21 T cell receptor beta chains given below trace back to one sample, sequenced in a study of T cells in women clearing cervical HPV infection. The protocol was immunoSEQ multiplex PCR, while the TCRdb copy is restricted to in-frame clones and leaves out a portion. The sample includes 20,000 to 25,000 clones. The specimen was blood buffy coat. Receptors originate from a woman aged 18 to 75 with a cervical HPV16 infection that either progressed to CIN3+ or cleared (not recorded which).

In regard to this clone: The read halts 3 residues ahead of the CDR3 end, with the missing end drawn from the germline J gene. V usage is TRBV7-6 and J usage is TRBJ2-2; 8 bases line up with TRBD2. Germline V gives CDR1 SGHVS, CDR2 FNYEAQ. With 5 bases clipped from V and 0 bases from J, the junction kept 5 bases outside the gene matches. This CDR3 comprises 16 residues. CDR3 DNA (partial): TGTGCCAGCAGCCCCCTAGCGGGCTCGAACACCGGGGAG. Translating it yields CASSPLAGSNTGE. The full CDR3 reads CASSPLAGSNTGELFF.

On this clone: From the germline J gene comes the end of the CDR3, since the read stops 3 residues before it. The chain combines TRBV19 with TRBJ1-2; D is possibly TRBD1 (5 bases). The CDR3 runs 18 residues. Germline-derived CDR1 and CDR2 are LNHDA and SQIVND (reference sequence). The CDR3 DNA, read in part, is TGTGCCAGTAGTATCCCGGTTAGCGGGACTAGCTCCTACAATGAC. Protein: CASSIPVSGTSSYND. In full, the CDR3 reads CASSIPVSGTSSYNDYTF. Full variable domain (missing parts from reference TRBV19 and TRBJ1-2): DGGITQSPKYLFRKEGQNVTLSCEQNLNHDAMYWYRQDPGQGLRLIYYSQIVNDFQKGDIAEGYSVSREKKESFPLTVTSAQKNPTAFYLCASSIPVSGTSSYNDYTFGSGTRLTVV.

As to this clone: The CDR3 extends 3 residues past the end of the read, so its final part is completed from the germline J gene. The chain uses TRBV5-6 and TRBJ2-1; 10 nucleotides agree with TRBD2. The CDR3 spans 15 residues. Germline CDR1 and CDR2: SGHDT and YYEEEE. With V trimmed by 3 bases and J by 4 bases, 4 bases remained unmatched. Incomplete CDR3 DNA: TGTGCCAGCAGCTCCGGACTAGCGGAGTACAATGAG. It encodes CASSSGLAEYNE. The whole CDR3 region reads CASSSGLAEYNEQFF.

The sequenced part of the CDR3 DNA is TGTGCCAGCAGCTTACGGCGCGGGAAGGCAGATACC. Its translation is CASSLRRGKADT. The complete CDR3 sequence is CASSLRRGKADTYTF. The chain has TRBV7-3 and TRBJ1-2; D remains unclear. With the read ending 3 residues before the CDR3 end, the germline J gene is used to fill in that end. The CDR3 has 15 residues. Germline lookup yields CDR1 SGHTA and CDR2 FQGTGA.

As regards this clone: The read comes to an end 3 residues before the CDR3 does, leaving the germline J gene to fill in the end. The chain employs TRBV18 and TRBJ2-5, with 9 bases lining up with TRBD2. This CDR3 has 14 amino acids. Per germline, CDR1 KGHSH and CDR2 LQKENI. After removal of 1 base from V and 5 bases from J, the junction contained 2 bases not matched to a gene. CDR3 bases read: TGTGCCAGCTCACCACGTAGCGGGAGTGAGACC. It is translated as CASSPRSGSET. The whole CDR3 is CASSPRSGSETQYF.

About this clone itself: The DNA ends 3 residues before the CDR3 does, and the rest of the CDR3 is filled in from the germline J gene. This rearrangement joins TRBV7-2 to TRBJ2-1, with D possibly matching TRBD2 (6 bases). The CDR3 sequence is 14 residues long. From germline, CDR1 is SGHTA and CDR2 FQGNSA. V shed 5 bases and J shed 2 bases, with 10 bases lying between them. The CDR3 loop is CASSRWGAYNEQFF. The sequenced CDR3 bases are TGTGCCAGCAGCCGTTGGGGGGCCTACAATGAG.

Turning to this clone: Read coverage stops 3 residues before the CDR3 terminus; the germline J gene supplies the remainder. The V call is TRBV19, the J call TRBJ2-5; 8 bases line up with TRBD1. Germline V lookup: CDR1 LNHDA, CDR2 SQIVND (reference sequence). The CDR3 spans 16 residues. The trim removed 5 bases at V and 0 bases at J, leaving 8 bases unmatched. CDR3 DNA (partial): TGTGCCAGTAGTCCGCGGACAGGGCAGTACCAAGAGACC. Translating it yields CASSPRTGQYQET. The whole CDR3 region reads CASSPRTGQYQETQYF. The complete variable domain, with remaining parts taken from reference TRBV19 and TRBJ2-5, reads DGGITQSPKYLFRKEGQNVTLSCEQNLNHDAMYWYRQDPGQGLRLIYYSQIVNDFQKGDIAEGYSVSREKKESFPLTVTSAQKNPTAFYLCASSPRTGQYQETQYFGPGTRLLVL.

On this clone itself: With the read ending 3 residues before the CDR3 end, the germline J gene is used to fill in that end. The rearrangement uses TRBV12-5 and TRBJ2-5; perhaps TRBD2 as D (5 bases). This CDR3 has 16 amino acids. The V end was cut by 5 bases, the J end by 2 bases, with 18 bases between. CDR1 is LGHNT and CDR2 is FRNRAP in the germline V gene. The CDR3 protein is CASGTGGPYVQETQYF. Partial CDR3 DNA: TGTGCTAGTGGTACTGGCGGGCCGTACGTTCAAGAGACC.

Concerning this clone itself: The CDR3 extends 3 residues past the end of the read, so its final part is completed from the germline J gene. The chain recombines TRBV6-2 or TRBV6-3 with TRBJ2-3; D is unclear. The CDR3 is made up of 12 amino acids. Germline CDR1 MNHEY, CDR2 SVGEGT. V was shortened by 5 bases and J by 0 bases, with 3 bases between the two germline ends. The CDR3 is CASSRSTDTQYF. The sequenced part of the CDR3 DNA is TGTGCCAGCAGTCGGAGCACAGATACG.

For this clone: The read halts 3 residues ahead of the CDR3 end, with the missing end drawn from the germline J gene. The chain employs TRBV20-1 and TRBJ2-3, with 7 positions matching TRBD2. The junction had 11 bases not matched to a gene; V was cut back by 3 bases and J by 2 bases. This CDR3 is built from 16 residues. Germline-derived CDR1 and CDR2 are DFQATT and SNEGSKA (reference sequence). The CDR3 protein is CSASPGGTSPTDTQYF. The covered CDR3 bases are TGCAGTGCTAGTCCCGGGGGGACTTCTCCCACAGATACG.

With regard to this clone: With the read ending 3 residues before the CDR3 end, the germline J gene is used to fill in that end. This sequence joins TRBV6-2 or TRBV6-3 and TRBJ1-6; D might be TRBD1 (5 bases). The CDR3 length is 14 residues. The V end was cut by 0 bases, the J end by 9 bases, with 9 bases between. Germline assignment: CDR1 MNHEY and CDR2 SVGEGT. CDR3 DNA (partial): TGTGCCAGCAGTTACTCGACAGTTGGTTCACCC. Its protein product is CASSYSTVGSP. The full CDR3 is CASSYSTVGSPLHF.

The CDR3 DNA, read in part, is TGTGCCTGGGGTCCAGCGGGGCTTTCTAACTATGGT. This codes for CAWGPAGLSNYG. The full CDR3 protein is CAWGPAGLSNYGQYF. This rearrangement joins TRBV30 to TRBJ2-4, with 7 bases aligning to TRBD2. The read gets to within 3 residues of the CDR3 end, and the germline J gene fills in the rest. Germline V gene sequence: CDR1 GTSNPN, CDR2 SVGIG (reference sequence). The CDR3 sequence is 15 residues long.

Comment on this clone: The sequenced fragment ends 3 residues before the CDR3 boundary, so the rest is inferred from the germline J gene. This rearrangement joins TRBV11-2 to TRBJ2-5, with 10 bases lining up with TRBD2. With 6 bases clipped from V and 6 bases from J, the junction kept 7 bases outside the gene matches. CDR1 and CDR2 from the germline V gene are SGHAT and FQNNGV. The CDR3 length is 14 residues. The sequenced part of the CDR3 DNA is TGTGCCAGCAGGAATAGCGGGAGGTCGAAGACC. Protein: CASRNSGRSKT. The whole CDR3 is CASRNSGRSKTQYF.

Of note for this clone: The CDR3 is cut off 3 residues early in the read; its end comes from the germline J gene. The V and J genes are TRBV5-1 and TRBJ2-1, with D maybe TRBD2 (6 bases). The CDR3 totals 15 residues. CDR1 SGHRS and CDR2 YFSETQ come from the germline V gene. V dropped 1 base and J dropped 3 bases, with 11 bases sitting between them. Incomplete CDR3 DNA: TGCGCCAGCAGCTTGATCTCGGGGGTCTACAATGAG. Encoded protein: CASSLISGVYNE. The CDR3 as a whole reads CASSLISGVYNEQFF. Full variable domain (rest looked up from reference TRBV5-1 and TRBJ2-1): KAGVTQTPRYLIKTRGQQVTLSCSPISGHRSVSWYQQTPGQGLQFLFEYFSETQRNKGNFPGRFSGRQFSNSRSEMNVSTLELGDSALYLCASSLISGVYNEQFFGPGTRLTVL.

In the case of this clone: The DNA ends 3 residues before the CDR3 does, and the rest of the CDR3 is filled in from the germline J gene. The chain uses TRBV7-2 and TRBJ1-6; the D is unclear. From germline, CDR1 is SGHTA and CDR2 FQGNSA. There are 14 residues in the CDR3. V was trimmed by 1 base and J by 8 bases, leaving 9 bases between them. CDR3 DNA, as far as it was read: TGTGCCAGCAGCTTAGATCTCCCAGATTCACCC. It encodes CASSLDLPDSP. The whole CDR3 region reads CASSLDLPDSPLHF.

In regard to this clone: The CDR3 end is not reached by the read, which stops 3 residues before it; the germline J gene fills it in. This chain uses TRBV6-2 or TRBV6-3 with TRBJ2-5, with a possible D match to TRBD2 (6 bases). This CDR3 is 14 amino acids long. Germline V gene data show CDR1 as MNHEY and CDR2 as SVGEGT. The DNA read from the CDR3 is TGTGCCAGCATCCTTGGGGGGATGTTTAAAACC. The encoded protein is CASILGGMFKT. The CDR3 as a whole reads CASILGGMFKTQYF.

Worth noting for this clone: The sequence runs out 3 residues before the end of the CDR3; the remainder is reconstructed from the germline J gene. The chain has TRBV11-2 and TRBJ2-7; 9 bases align to TRBD1. Per germline, CDR1 SGHAT and CDR2 FQNNGV. The V gene end was trimmed by 5 bases and the J gene end by 6 bases; junction bases not matched to a gene: 5. There are 13 residues in the CDR3. CDR3 DNA, as far as it was read: TGTGCCAGCAGCCGGGACAGGGACCGCGAG. Amino acid sequence: CASSRDRDRE. The entire CDR3 reads CASSRDRDREQYF.

For this clone: The sequenced fragment ends 3 residues before the CDR3 boundary, so the rest is inferred from the germline J gene. The rearrangement links TRBV29-1 to TRBJ2-2; weak D call: TRBD1 (5 bases). Germline CDR1 is SQVTM and CDR2 is ANQGSEA. The CDR3 totals 15 residues. CDR3 loop: CSVRFVGTGANVLFF. Partial CDR3 DNA: TGCAGCGTAAGGTTTGTGGGAACTGGGGCCAACGTG.

Note on this clone: The read gets to within 3 residues of the CDR3 end, and the germline J gene fills in the rest. The chain uses TRBV6-2 or TRBV6-3 and TRBJ2-1; D might be TRBD2 (5 bases). CDR1 is MNHEY, CDR2 SVGEGT, per germline. This CDR3 has 15 amino acids. With 7 bases removed from V and 7 bases from J, the gap between germline ends came to 20 bases. Partial CDR3 DNA: TGTGCCAGCACCCGTCCCGCGGGTAATGGAAATGAG. Residues: CASTRPAGNGNE. The full-length CDR3 reads as CASTRPAGNGNEQFF.

To note about this clone: The read halts 3 residues ahead of the CDR3 end, with the missing end drawn from the germline J gene. This chain joins TRBV7-9 and TRBJ1-2; D unresolved. The germline V gene encodes CDR1 SEHNR and CDR2 FQNEAQ (reference sequence). The CDR3 sequence is 14 residues long. CDR3 region: CASSLAGQYNDYTF. The sequenced CDR3 bases are TGTGCCAGCAGCTTAGCGGGCCAGTACAATGAC.

Points on this clone: The observed sequence ends 3 residues before the CDR3 terminus, with the missing tail filled in from the germline J gene. The chain couples TRBV7-3 to TRBJ2-7; tentative D call: TRBD1 (6 bases). Germline V gene data show CDR1 as SGHTA and CDR2 as FQGTGA. Between the trimmed V and J ends, which lost 6 bases and 3 bases, there was a span of 18 bases. The length of the CDR3 is 15 residues. The part of the CDR3 DNA that was read is TGTGCCAGCAGTCCTGGACCCCAAGGGGGCTACGAG. Its protein product is CASSPGPQGGYE. The whole CDR3 protein reads CASSPGPQGGYEQYF. Combining the CDR3 with reference TRBV7-3 and TRBJ2-7 gives the whole variable domain GAGVSQTPSNKVTEKGKYVELRCDPISGHTALYWYRQSLGQGPEFLIYFQGTGAADDSGLPNDRFFAVRPEGSVSTLKIQRTERGDSAVYLCASSPGPQGGYEQYFGPGTRLTVT.